These 21 T cell receptor beta chains came from one sample sequenced in a study of monozygotic twins with inflammatory bowel disease. TCRdb re-called the 5' RACE reads and shows each CDR3 protein once, DNA omitted. The sample table includes 200,000 to 250,000 distinct CDR3 sequences. Sequencing was done on a sample of blood. These receptors all stem from a human donor with ulcerative colitis or Crohn's disease, or a healthy co-twin of an affected twin (not recorded which).

V is TRBV20-1 and J is TRBJ1-1. Germline assignment: CDR1 DFQATT and CDR2 SNEGSKA (reference sequence). The CDR3 runs 13 residues. Here the CDR3 reads CSARELGSPEAFF.

The chain couples TRBV6-1 to TRBJ2-2. Germline lookup yields CDR1 MNHNS and CDR2 SASEGT. The CDR3 is made up of 14 amino acids. Here the CDR3 reads CASSERINTGELFF.

J is TRBJ1-1 and V is TRBV12-3 or TRBV12-4; TCRdb indicates TRBD1, and absent DNA this call remains unverified. CDR3 size: 14 residues. The CDR3 sequence is CASSVDRRGTEAFF.

J is TRBJ2-6 and V is TRBV4-1. The CDR3 totals 14 residues. Germline-derived CDR1 and CDR2 are MGHRA and YSYEKL. CDR3 protein: CASSQASGANVLTF.

The chain is built from TRBV5-1 and TRBJ1-1; with no DNA, the TCRdb D assignment of TRBD1 cannot be verified. The germline CDR1 and CDR2 sequences are SGHRS and YFSETQ. This CDR3 comprises 15 residues. This chain's CDR3 is CASSLGTAPATEAFF.

The rearrangement links TRBV29-1 to TRBJ1-2; TCRdb's D call of TRBD1 is untestable without DNA. The germline CDR1 and CDR2 sequences are SQVTM and ANQGSEA. CDR3 length equals 12 residues. The CDR3 loop reads CSVEDSLDGYTF.

The chain joins TRBV7-2 to TRBJ2-5; TCRdb designates TRBD1, a call that cannot be tested without DNA. Germline values: CDR1 SGHTA, CDR2 FQGNSA. This CDR3 contains 14 residues. The CDR3 reads CASSFTGGQETQYF.

The rearrangement uses TRBV21-1 and TRBJ2-5; TCRdb selects TRBD1, and the lack of DNA leaves this call unchecked. TRBV21-1 is annotated as a pseudogene. The CDR3 is 17 residues long. The CDR3 loop is CASSKGPGQEVEETQYF.

J is TRBJ2-1 and V is TRBV4-2. CDR3 size: 16 residues. Germline V gene lookup returns CDR1 LGHNA and CDR2 YNFKEQ. The CDR3 sequence is CASSQVLASSYNEQFF.

The chain carries TRBV7-2 and TRBJ2-7; no DNA is available, so the TRBD2 call from TCRdb remains unchecked. Germline lookup yields CDR1 SGHTA and CDR2 FQGNSA. This CDR3 is 15 amino acids long. The CDR3 region is CASSFYSLSSYEQYF.

The V call is TRBV6-5, the J call TRBJ2-1; no DNA is available, so the TRBD2 call from TCRdb remains unchecked. CDR3 length: 16 residues. Germline CDR1 and CDR2: MNHEY and SVGAGI. The chain's CDR3 is CASSLNSEGARNEQFF.

This chain joins TRBV12-3 or TRBV12-4 and TRBJ1-2; TCRdb's D call of TRBD1 is untestable without DNA. The CDR3 loop spans 13 amino acids. The CDR3 spells CASSIPPTLGYTF.

This chain links TRBV20-1 with TRBJ1-2. CDR1 and CDR2 (germline): DFQATT, SNEGSKA (reference sequence). This CDR3 is built from 12 residues. The CDR3 protein is CSAFSSNYGYTF.

V is TRBV5-1 and J is TRBJ2-7; TCRdb names TRBD1, which stays unverified in the absence of DNA. There are 12 residues in the CDR3. Germline CDR1 and CDR2: SGHRS and YFSETQ. The CDR3 protein is CASSLGDRDPYF.

The V gene is TRBV19, the J gene TRBJ2-4; TCRdb's D gene call, TRBD2, goes unchecked for lack of DNA. Germline V gives CDR1 LNHDA, CDR2 SQIVND (reference sequence). This CDR3 comprises 12 residues. This CDR3 is CASSPLSGIQYF.

This chain uses TRBV20-1 with TRBJ1-2. Per the germline V gene, CDR1 is DFQATT and CDR2 is SNEGSKA (reference sequence). This CDR3 has 15 amino acids. The CDR3 here is CSAIVSGDGPSGYTF.

The rearrangement links TRBV29-1 to TRBJ2-5; with no DNA, the TCRdb D assignment of TRBD2 cannot be verified. This CDR3 contains 12 residues. Germline CDR1 reads SQVTM; CDR2 reads ANQGSEA. CDR3 amino acids: CSVDRAGETQYF.

The genes are TRBV19 and TRBJ1-2; as DNA is missing, the TRBD1 call by TCRdb cannot be tested. The CDR3 is 16 residues long. Germline V gene lookup returns CDR1 LNHDA and CDR2 SQIVND (reference sequence). The CDR3 spells CASSMGQTTANYGYTF.

The chain employs TRBV7-2 and TRBJ2-2; the D gene TCRdb calls, TRBD1, cannot be checked with no DNA. Germline V gives CDR1 SGHTA, CDR2 FQGNSA. This CDR3 has 17 residues. The CDR3 spells CASSFRLYGGNTGELFF.

CDR3 loop: CASSIGQGSTDTQYF. This chain joins TRBV19 and TRBJ2-3; TCRdb lists TRBD1, though no DNA is available to test this call. The germline gives CDR1 LNHDA, CDR2 SQIVND (reference sequence). This CDR3 has 15 residues.

The V and J genes are TRBV11-2 and TRBJ2-3; TCRdb reports TRBD2, a call that lacks DNA to check it against. The CDR3 loop spans 19 amino acids. CDR1 and CDR2 from the germline V gene are SGHAT and FQNNGV. CDR3 protein: CASSSGTSGGRRPTDTQYF.